The 29 T cell receptor beta chains given below trace back to one sample, sequenced in a study of blood T cell repertoires in COVID-19. Only in-frame clones appear in the TCRdb table, and some are missing; sequencing was by immunoSEQ multiplex PCR. The profile covers about 90,000 clones, with 86% appearing a single time and about 1.7% taken by the ten largest. The sequenced material came from peripheral blood. These receptor sequences come from an elderly man with acute or convalescent COVID-19.

This chain connects TRBV6-5 to TRBJ1-5; D call uncertain. Germline-derived CDR1 and CDR2 are MNHEY and SVGAGI. The CDR3 totals 14 residues. Trimming took off 2 bases at V and 2 bases at J, with 7 bases between the two ends. In DNA, the CDR3 is TGTGCCAGCAGTTACCAAGTAGGCAATCAGCCCCAGCATTTT. Its protein product is CASSYQVGNQPQHF.

V gene TRBV10-3 combines with J gene TRBJ2-2; D gene unclear. The ends were cut back, 7 bases at V and 2 bases at J, with 5 bases in the middle. Germline CDR1 and CDR2: ENHRY and SYGVKD. CDR3 length equals 12 residues. CDR3 in amino acids: CAITGNTGELFF. The CDR3 coding sequence is TGTGCCATCACAGGAAACACCGGGGAGCTGTTTTTT.

This chain uses TRBV6-5 with TRBJ2-2; maybe TRBD2 (6 bases). The CDR3 loop spans 15 amino acids. Germline CDR1 MNHEY, CDR2 SVGAGI. Trimming pared 2 bases from V and 9 bases from J, leaving 16 bases between. The CDR3 spells CASSYGTPQQWELFF. For the CDR3, the DNA is TGTGCCAGCAGTTACGGGACTCCTCAACAGTGGGAGCTGTTTTTT.

The rearrangement uses TRBV21-1 and TRBJ1-5. TRBV21-1 counts as a pseudogene. This CDR3 spans 14 amino acids. CDR3 in DNA: TGTGCCAGCAGCCTTATAATTCCGGGGCAGCCCCAGCATTTT. It is translated as CASSLIIPGQPQHF.

V is TRBV24-1 and J is TRBJ2-1; 7 bases agree with TRBD2. The CDR3 totals 15 residues. V lost 0 bases to trimming and J lost 7 bases; unmatched junction nucleotides: 5. Germline lookup yields CDR1 KGHDR and CDR2 SFDVKD. This chain's CDR3 is CATSDLGWGGNEQFF. CDR3 bases: TGTGCCACCAGTGATTTGGGGTGGGGGGGAAATGAGCAGTTCTTC.

The V gene is TRBV9, the J gene TRBJ2-2; 9 bases align to TRBD2. J was trimmed by 7 bases and V by 4 bases; bases with no gene match: 11. The CDR3 is 16 residues long. Germline CDR1 is SGDLS and CDR2 is YYNGEE. The CDR3 sequence is CASSQGLAGWNGELFF. CDR3 coding DNA: TGTGCCAGCAGCCAGGGCCTAGCGGGATGGAACGGGGAGCTGTTTTTT.

This chain links TRBV19 with TRBJ1-2; 7 nucleotides line up with TRBD1. The length of the CDR3 is 13 residues. Germline CDR1 is LNHDA and CDR2 is SQIVND (reference sequence). With 4 bases clipped from V and 5 bases from J, the junction kept 4 bases outside the gene matches. CDR3 protein: CASSTTGEYGYTF. The CDR3 DNA reads as TGTGCCAGTAGTACCACAGGGGAGTATGGCTACACCTTC.

This clone was found once. CDR3 sequence (DNA): TGTGCCAGCAGTCTGGACAGGGGGCAAGGAATACAAAATCAGCCCCAGCATTTT. Encoded protein: CASSLDRGQGIQNQPQHF. The rearrangement uses TRBV6-6 and TRBJ1-5; 11 bases map to TRBD1. J lost 4 bases, V lost 5 bases, and 13 bases had no gene match. Germline V gives CDR1 MNHNY, CDR2 SVGAGI (reference sequence). This CDR3 is built from 18 residues.

The V and J genes are TRBV11-2 and TRBJ2-1, with a tentative D call TRBD1 (5 bases). This CDR3 has 15 amino acids. V dropped 1 base and J dropped 6 bases, with 13 bases sitting between them. In germline, CDR1 is SGHAT, CDR2 FQNNGV. The CDR3 sequence is CASSLVGLQGNEQFF. CDR3 sequence (DNA): TGTGCCAGCAGCTTAGTGGGGCTTCAAGGCAATGAGCAGTTCTTC.

The sample holds one count of this clone. The chain employs TRBV4-1 and TRBJ2-7, with 10 bases that match TRBD2. V lost 4 bases, J lost 6 bases, and 15 bases stayed unmatched. The CDR3 loop spans 17 amino acids. Germline CDR1 reads MGHRA; CDR2 reads YSYEKL. This CDR3 reads CASSLRMVVAGGLEQYF. The CDR3 nucleotides read TGCGCCAGCAGCCTCCGGATGGTAGTAGCGGGAGGACTCGAGCAGTACTTC.

This chain links TRBV29-1 with TRBJ2-3; 7 positions agree with TRBD1. The V segment lost 3 bases and the J segment 0 bases; nucleotides outside the gene matches: 3. The CDR3 has 14 residues. Germline CDR1 is SQVTM and CDR2 is ANQGSEA. CDR3 nucleotides: TGCAGCGTTGACCGGGACAGAAGCACAGATACGCAGTATTTT. Protein sequence: CSVDRDRSTDTQYF.

The DNA of the CDR3 is TGTGCCAGCAGCCGCCTCCGGGACAGGGAATACGAGCAGTACTTC. The encoded protein is CASSRLRDREYEQYF. The chain uses TRBV28 and TRBJ2-7, with 9 bases fitting TRBD1. The CDR3 spans 15 residues. Germline V CDR1 and CDR2: MDHEN, SYDVKM. Trimming cost V 6 bases and J 4 bases; bases outside gene matches: 10.

V is TRBV7-2 and J is TRBJ2-5; 8 nucleotides match TRBD2. CDR1 SGHTA and CDR2 FQGNSA come from the germline V gene. The ends lost 5 bases at V and 7 bases at J; junction bases unmatched: 12. The CDR3 runs to 15 residues. The CDR3 is CASSLSGARGGTQYF. For the CDR3, the DNA is TGTGCCAGCAGCCTTAGCGGGGCGAGGGGGGGGACCCAGTACTTC.

This clone appeared a few times. The rearrangement uses TRBV21-1 and TRBJ1-5; the listed D gene, TRBD1, was not tested against the DNA. TRBV21-1 has pseudogene status. The CDR3 consists of 16 residues. CDR3 DNA sequence: TGTGCCAGCAGCAATACCCCCGGACAGCCAAAGAGGCCCCAGCATTTT. This translates into CASSNTPGQPKRPQHF.

The V gene is TRBV6-5, the J gene TRBJ1-1; D is uncertain. Trimming cost V 2 bases and J 1 base, with 11 bases left between them. This CDR3 is 15 amino acids long. CDR1 MNHEY and CDR2 SVGAGI come from the germline V gene. The CDR3 sequence: CASSYEARRNTEAFF. CDR3 coding DNA: TGTGCCAGCAGTTACGAGGCCAGAAGGAACACTGAAGCTTTCTTT.

The chain joins TRBV6-2 or TRBV6-3 to TRBJ2-1; the match to TRBD2 covers 9 bases. J gave up 7 bases and V 4 bases, and 8 bases lay outside the gene matches. The CDR3 has 15 residues. The germline V gene has CDR1 MNHEY and CDR2 SVGEGT. The CDR3 DNA reads TGTGCCAGCAGTTCCCTAGCGGGGTTCGGGAATGAGCAGTTCTTC. It specifies CASSSLAGFGNEQFF.

The chain uses TRBV11-2 and TRBJ1-2; 7 positions match TRBD1. V was pared by 3 bases and J by 14 bases, with 12 bases of the junction left unmatched. This CDR3 has 13 amino acids. CDR1 and CDR2 (germline): SGHAT, FQNNGV. The DNA for the CDR3 is TGTGCCAGCAGCTTTCCGGGACAGCCTTCCAAAACCTTC. This translates into CASSFPGQPSKTF.

The chain carries TRBV5-6 and TRBJ2-6; D perhaps matches TRBD1 (5 bases). Germline CDR1 and CDR2: SGHDT and YYEEEE. The CDR3 runs 15 residues. The germline V and J ends were trimmed by 2 bases and 2 bases, with 8 bases remaining between them. The CDR3 DNA reads as TGTGCCAGCAGCTTTAGGGGCGCTGGGGCCAACGTCCTGACTTTC. Translating it yields CASSFRGAGANVLTF.

V is TRBV19 and J is TRBJ1-5; 9 bases are a match to TRBD1. The germline V gene encodes CDR1 LNHDA and CDR2 SQIVND (reference sequence). The CDR3 spans 14 residues. The V and J ends lost 2 bases and 7 bases, in that order; junction bases with no gene match: 3. CDR3 in DNA: TGTGCCAGTAGTATAAGACAGGGGGTCCAGCCCCAGCATTTT. Encoded protein: CASSIRQGVQPQHF.

This clone was seen only a few times. The V call is TRBV30, the J call TRBJ2-3, with 11 bases matching TRBD2. The ends lost 1 base at V and 1 base at J; junction bases unmatched: 4. Germline V gene data show CDR1 as GTSNPN and CDR2 as SVGIG (reference sequence). The CDR3 spans 16 residues. The CDR3 loop reads CAWSALTSGGTDTQYF. DNA for the CDR3: TGTGCCTGGAGTGCCCTGACTAGCGGGGGCACAGATACGCAGTATTTT.

The chain is built from TRBV23-1 and TRBJ2-1; 11 nucleotides align to TRBD2. TRBV23-1 is recorded as an ORF, its role being uncertain. The CDR3 has 18 residues. Germline trimming cut 0 bases from V and 5 bases from J; bases unmatched to any gene: 9. As DNA, the CDR3 is TGCGCCAGCAGTCAATCGGTTCGGCTAGCGGGAGGCCACAATGAGCAGTTCTTC. This encodes CASSQSVRLAGGHNEQFF.

This clone was seen just once. This chain connects TRBV15 to TRBJ2-3; perhaps TRBD1 as D (7 bases). From germline, CDR1 is LNHNV and CDR2 YYDKDF (reference sequence). This CDR3 is built from 16 residues. The germline V and J ends were trimmed by 0 bases and 4 bases, with 14 bases remaining between them. CDR3 nucleotides: TGTGCCACCAGCAGAGAGGGGGGCACAGGGGCAGATACGCAGTATTTT. Its protein product is CATSREGGTGADTQYF.

This clone was counted only a few times. The sample has other DNA sequences that encode this CDR3 too. This chain joins TRBV24-1 and TRBJ2-1; D gene unclear. With 3 bases removed from V and 0 bases from J, the gap between germline ends came to 11 bases. The CDR3 extends over 16 amino acids. Germline assignment: CDR1 KGHDR and CDR2 SFDVKD. This chain's CDR3 is CATSDPDSSSYNEQFF. Here the CDR3 DNA reads TGTGCCACCAGTGATCCTGATTCCAGCTCCTACAATGAGCAGTTCTTC.

The chain couples TRBV30 to TRBJ1-6, with D possibly matching TRBD1 (5 bases). The CDR3 extends over 15 amino acids. The V end was cut by 1 base, the J end by 9 bases, with 16 bases between. Germline lookup yields CDR1 GTSNPN and CDR2 SVGIG (reference sequence). This CDR3 reads CAWSGGYPGGSPLHF. CDR3 DNA: TGTGCCTGGAGTGGGGGCTATCCAGGTGGTTCACCCCTCCACTTT.

The V call is TRBV7-2, the J call TRBJ2-2; tentatively, D is TRBD2 (6 bases). Trimming removed 1 base from V and 1 base from J, with 10 bases in between. This CDR3 contains 16 residues. CDR1 and CDR2 (germline): SGHTA, FQGNSA. The CDR3 loop is CASSLVGGKNTGELFF. The DNA for the CDR3 is TGTGCCAGCAGCTTAGTGGGCGGGAAGAACACCGGGGAGCTGTTTTTT.

The rearrangement uses TRBV3-1 (or the pseudogene TRBV3-2) and TRBJ2-3; 10 positions agree with TRBD2. The CDR3 runs to 17 residues. V trimming: 3 bases; J trimming: 4 bases; junction bases outside the gene matches: 10. Germline lookup yields CDR1 LGHDT and CDR2 YNNKEL (reference sequence). The CDR3: CASSQFRAGGQADTQYF. The CDR3 DNA reads as TGTGCCAGCAGCCAGTTTCGAGCGGGAGGGCAAGCAGATACGCAGTATTTT.

The chain has TRBV28 and TRBJ2-2; possibly TRBD1 for D (6 bases). This CDR3 is built from 17 residues. The V and J ends lost 6 bases and 0 bases respectively, with 17 bases between them. Germline loops: CDR1 MDHEN, CDR2 SYDVKM. In DNA, the CDR3 is TGTGCCAGCAGCTCCTTGGGACAACAAGCGAACACCGGGGAGCTGTTTTTT. It translates to CASSSLGQQANTGELFF.

The gene calls are TRBV12-3 or TRBV12-4 and TRBJ2-6, with no clear D. V shed 6 bases and J shed 4 bases, with 7 bases lying between them. CDR3 length: 13 residues. CDR3 DNA: TGTGCCAGCAGCCCTGTGGGGGCCAACGTCCTGACTTTC. Translated, it gives CASSPVGANVLTF.

This chain links TRBV5-4 with TRBJ1-2; TRBD1 matches at 8 bases. Germline CDR1 and CDR2: SGHNT and YYREEE (reference sequence). Germline trimming cut 4 bases from V and 3 bases from J; bases unmatched to any gene: 2. The CDR3 spans 13 residues. The CDR3 region has the DNA TGTGCCAGCAGCCAGGGACAGGACTATGGCTACACCTTC. Translated: CASSQGQDYGYTF.